These T cell receptor beta chains were read from a single sample in a study of cytomegalovirus exposure and HLA in healthy donors. Libraries were prepared by immunoSEQ multiplex PCR; TCRdb keeps only in-frame clonotypes and omits some of them. The sample consists of 150,000 to 200,000 clones, approximately 70% of them appearing once. Sequencing was performed on PBMCs. The receptors were sampled from a man in his forties or fifties in good health and CMV-seropositive. Both conserved end residues are part of each CDR3. Fields, in order: CDR3 DNA, CDR3 protein, D gene, clone size, CDR3 length, V gene, J gene. A D gene is named only where the DNA matches it firmly. Clone size is stated in some rows and not others, as once, few, many or a class when expanded.

CDR3 DNA: TGTGCCAGAGCCTCCAGAGAGACCCAGGGAGCGGGACAGGGGGTAAACATTCAGTACTTC
CDR3 protein: CARASRETQGAGQGVNIQYF
D gene: TRBD1
clone size: .
CDR3 length: 20
V gene: TRBV2
J gene: TRBJ2-4

CDR3 DNA: TGTGCCAGCAGCTGGACAGGGTATCCCTATGGCTACACCTTC
CDR3 protein: CASSWTGYPYGYTF
D gene: TRBD1
clone size: .
CDR3 length: 14
V gene: TRBV5-4
J gene: TRBJ1-2

CDR3 DNA: TGTGCCAGCAGCGACAGGGAGGCTGCCTACGAGCAGTACTTC
CDR3 protein: CASSDREAAYEQYF
D gene: .
clone size: .
CDR3 length: 14
V gene: TRBV5-5
J gene: TRBJ2-7

CDR3 DNA: TGTGCCAGCAGCCGCCAGGTGGGGGGGGAGCAGTACTTC
CDR3 protein: CASSRQVGGEQYF
D gene: TRBD2
clone size: .
CDR3 length: 13
V gene: TRBV5-4
J gene: TRBJ2-7

CDR3 DNA: TGTGCCAGCAGTCCCCGCAGGGTTTACGAGCAGTACTTC
CDR3 protein: CASSPRRVYEQYF
D gene: .
clone size: .
CDR3 length: 13
V gene: TRBV6-6
J gene: TRBJ2-7

CDR3 DNA: TGTGCCAGCATTGAAGGGACAGGGGGCCGGGGCTACACCTTC
CDR3 protein: CASIEGTGGRGYTF
D gene: TRBD1
clone size: .
CDR3 length: 14
V gene: TRBV6-4
J gene: TRBJ1-2

CDR3 DNA: TGCGCCAGCAGCTTGTTGACAGGGGTCTCCAATGAGCAGTTCTTC
CDR3 protein: CASSLLTGVSNEQFF
D gene: TRBD1
clone size: few
CDR3 length: 15
V gene: TRBV5-1
J gene: TRBJ2-1

CDR3 DNA: TGTGCCAGCAGCCCAAGCGGACAGGGAGAGAGAAAGCAGTACTTC
CDR3 protein: CASSPSGQGERKQYF
D gene: TRBD1
clone size: .
CDR3 length: 15
V gene: TRBV7-3
J gene: TRBJ2-5

CDR3 DNA: TGTGCCATCAGTGAACAGGGGGCGGTTGGGACTGAAGCTTTCTTT
CDR3 protein: CAISEQGAVGTEAFF
D gene: TRBD1
clone size: once
CDR3 length: 15
V gene: TRBV10-3
J gene: TRBJ1-1

CDR3 DNA: TGTGCCAGTAGTCTCAAAACCCCGTTGACAGGGGCCGGGGAGCTGTTTTTT
CDR3 protein: CASSLKTPLTGAGELFF
D gene: TRBD1
clone size: .
CDR3 length: 17
V gene: TRBV19
J gene: TRBJ2-2

CDR3 DNA: TGTGCCAGCCTGGACTGGGGGCGTCCAGATACGCAGTATTTT
CDR3 protein: CASLDWGRPDTQYF
D gene: .
clone size: .
CDR3 length: 14
V gene: TRBV7-2
J gene: TRBJ2-3

CDR3 DNA: TGTGCCAGCGGCGACGGGACTAGCGGGAACAATGAGCAGTTCTTC
CDR3 protein: CASGDGTSGNNEQFF
D gene: TRBD2
clone size: .
CDR3 length: 15
V gene: TRBV27
J gene: TRBJ2-1

CDR3 DNA: TGCGCCAGCAGCTTGGTACCTAGCGGGCTGGGGGGGACCCAGTACTTC
CDR3 protein: CASSLVPSGLGGTQYF
D gene: TRBD2
clone size: once
CDR3 length: 16
V gene: TRBV5-1
J gene: TRBJ2-5

CDR3 DNA: TGTGCCACCAGCAGAGAGAGAGGGTCCTACACCTTC
CDR3 protein: CATSRERGSYTF
D gene: .
clone size: .
CDR3 length: 12
V gene: TRBV15
J gene: TRBJ1-2

CDR3 DNA: TGTGCCAGCAGCCTACAGGGCTTAAATGAAAAACTGTTTTTT
CDR3 protein: CASSLQGLNEKLFF
D gene: .
clone size: .
CDR3 length: 14
V gene: TRBV5-6
J gene: TRBJ1-4

CDR3 DNA: TGTGCCAGCGGTAGGACAGGGGAAGTCTCTGGAAACACCATATATTTT
CDR3 protein: CASGRTGEVSGNTIYF
D gene: TRBD1
clone size: .
CDR3 length: 16
V gene: TRBV5-4
J gene: TRBJ1-3

CDR3 DNA: TGTGCCAGTAGTATTGGGGGGATGAATACTGAAGCTTTCTTT
CDR3 protein: CASSIGGMNTEAFF
D gene: .
clone size: .
CDR3 length: 14
V gene: TRBV19
J gene: TRBJ1-1

CDR3 DNA: TGTGCCACCAGCGTAGGGCTAGGCATGAGGGGGATTCTAGCCGGCTACACCTTC
CDR3 protein: CATSVGLGMRGILAGYTF
D gene: .
clone size: .
CDR3 length: 18
V gene: TRBV15
J gene: TRBJ1-2

CDR3 DNA: TGCGCCAGCAGTGCGTCGGACAGTGATAATTCACCCCTCCACTTT
CDR3 protein: CASSASDSDNSPLHF
D gene: .
clone size: .
CDR3 length: 15
V gene: TRBV5-1
J gene: TRBJ1-6

CDR3 DNA: TGTGCCAGTCAAGACAGGGTAAAAGATACGCAGTATTTT
CDR3 protein: CASQDRVKDTQYF
D gene: TRBD1
clone size: .
CDR3 length: 13
V gene: TRBV27
J gene: TRBJ2-3

CDR3 DNA: TGTGCCAGCAGCTGCACAGCCCGCACTCACCACACAGGGTTTTCCTACGAGCAGTACTTC
CDR3 protein: CASSCTARTHHTGFSYEQYF
D gene: .
clone size: .
CDR3 length: 20
V gene: TRBV7-4
J gene: TRBJ2-7

CDR3 DNA: TGTGCCAGCAGCCAGGCCTATGGCTACACCTTC
CDR3 protein: CASSQAYGYTF
D gene: .
clone size: .
CDR3 length: 11
V gene: TRBV11-2
J gene: TRBJ1-2

CDR3 DNA: TGTGCCAGCAGCTCCGGACAGTTATACACCGGGGAGCTGTTTTTT
CDR3 protein: CASSSGQLYTGELFF
D gene: .
clone size: .
CDR3 length: 15
V gene: TRBV5-5
J gene: TRBJ2-2

CDR3 DNA: TGTGCCAGCAGTTACTCGACTAGCGGAATCACAGATACGCAGTATTTT
CDR3 protein: CASSYSTSGITDTQYF
D gene: TRBD2
clone size: .
CDR3 length: 16
V gene: TRBV6-6
J gene: TRBJ2-3

CDR3 DNA: TGTGCCAGTAGTTCAACAGGGAGATACACTGAAGCTTTCTTT
CDR3 protein: CASSSTGRYTEAFF
D gene: .
clone size: .
CDR3 length: 14
V gene: TRBV19
J gene: TRBJ1-1

CDR3 DNA: TGTGCCAGCAGCCTGAGCGGGCGGCAGAATTCACCCCTCCACTTT
CDR3 protein: CASSLSGRQNSPLHF
D gene: .
clone size: once
CDR3 length: 15
V gene: TRBV6-5
J gene: TRBJ1-6

CDR3 DNA: TGTGCCAGCAGCTTAGGGAGCTACCAAGGGGAGCTGTTTTTT
CDR3 protein: CASSLGSYQGELFF
D gene: .
clone size: .
CDR3 length: 14
V gene: TRBV7-9
J gene: TRBJ2-2

CDR3 DNA: TGTGCCAGCGGGGCAAAGACTGAAGCTTTCTTT
CDR3 protein: CASGAKTEAFF
D gene: .
clone size: few
CDR3 length: 11
V gene: TRBV6-5
J gene: TRBJ1-1

CDR3 DNA: TGCAGCGTTGCGGAGGGAAACGAGCAGTACTTC
CDR3 protein: CSVAEGNEQYF
D gene: .
clone size: .
CDR3 length: 11
V gene: TRBV29-1
J gene: TRBJ2-7

CDR3 DNA: TGTGCCAGCAGCCCGGGACAGGGGGCTAACTATGGCTACACCTTC
CDR3 protein: CASSPGQGANYGYTF
D gene: TRBD1
clone size: .
CDR3 length: 15
V gene: TRBV5-5
J gene: TRBJ1-2

CDR3 DNA: TGTGCCAGCAGCTTAATGCCCGGGGGAGAGACCCAGTACTTC
CDR3 protein: CASSLMPGGETQYF
D gene: .
clone size: .
CDR3 length: 14
V gene: TRBV7-3
J gene: TRBJ2-5

CDR3 DNA: TGTGCCATCAGTGAGTCTCTGTCAGGGACAGGGCACTATGGCTACACCTTC
CDR3 protein: CAISESLSGTGHYGYTF
D gene: TRBD1
clone size: .
CDR3 length: 17
V gene: TRBV10-3
J gene: TRBJ1-2

CDR3 DNA: TGTGCCAGCAGTGTCCTACAGGGTTTAAATCAGCCCCAGCATTTT
CDR3 protein: CASSVLQGLNQPQHF
D gene: .
clone size: .
CDR3 length: 15
V gene: TRBV6-1
J gene: TRBJ1-5

CDR3 DNA: TGTGCCAGCAGCTTAGGGACAGGGGACGAGCAGTACTTC
CDR3 protein: CASSLGTGDEQYF
D gene: TRBD1
clone size: .
CDR3 length: 13
V gene: TRBV11-3
J gene: TRBJ2-7

CDR3 DNA: TGTGCCAGCAGCCCCGCACACCAGGGTGTGGCCGGGGAGCTGTTTTTT
CDR3 protein: CASSPAHQGVAGELFF
D gene: .
clone size: .
CDR3 length: 16
V gene: TRBV5-4
J gene: TRBJ2-2

CDR3 DNA: TGTGCCAGCAGCTCAGGGGTCTTAAACGAGCAGTACTTC
CDR3 protein: CASSSGVLNEQYF
D gene: .
clone size: .
CDR3 length: 13
V gene: TRBV7-9
J gene: TRBJ2-7

CDR3 DNA: TGTGCCAGCAGATGGGACAGTGGCTCCTGGGGCTACACCTTC
CDR3 protein: CASRWDSGSWGYTF
D gene: TRBD1
clone size: .
CDR3 length: 14
V gene: TRBV6-6
J gene: TRBJ1-2

CDR3 DNA: TGCGCCAGCAGCTTGGTACAGGGGAACGAGCAGTACTTC
CDR3 protein: CASSLVQGNEQYF
D gene: TRBD1
clone size: .
CDR3 length: 13
V gene: TRBV5-1
J gene: TRBJ2-7

CDR3 DNA: TGTGCCAGCAGCTGGACAGGGTACGAGCAGTACTTC
CDR3 protein: CASSWTGYEQYF
D gene: TRBD1
clone size: .
CDR3 length: 12
V gene: TRBV7-9
J gene: TRBJ2-7

CDR3 DNA: TGCAGCGCACTGGGCCCCGATGGCTACACCTTC
CDR3 protein: CSALGPDGYTF
D gene: .
clone size: .
CDR3 length: 11
V gene: TRBV29-1
J gene: TRBJ1-2

CDR3 DNA: TGTGCCAGCAGGATGACAGGGGCCCACTCTGGAAACACCATATATTTT
CDR3 protein: CASRMTGAHSGNTIYF
D gene: TRBD1
clone size: .
CDR3 length: 16
V gene: TRBV6-6
J gene: TRBJ1-3